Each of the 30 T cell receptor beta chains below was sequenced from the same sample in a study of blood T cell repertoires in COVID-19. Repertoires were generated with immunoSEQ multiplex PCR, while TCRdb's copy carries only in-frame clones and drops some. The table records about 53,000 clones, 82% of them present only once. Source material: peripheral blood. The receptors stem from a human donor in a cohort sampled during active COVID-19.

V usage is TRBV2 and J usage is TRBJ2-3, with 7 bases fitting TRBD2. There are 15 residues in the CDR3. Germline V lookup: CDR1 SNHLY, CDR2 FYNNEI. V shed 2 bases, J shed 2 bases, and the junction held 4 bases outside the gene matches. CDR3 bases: TGTGCCAGCAGTGAACGGCGGGGGACCACAGATACGCAGTATTTT. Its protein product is CASSERRGTTDTQYF.

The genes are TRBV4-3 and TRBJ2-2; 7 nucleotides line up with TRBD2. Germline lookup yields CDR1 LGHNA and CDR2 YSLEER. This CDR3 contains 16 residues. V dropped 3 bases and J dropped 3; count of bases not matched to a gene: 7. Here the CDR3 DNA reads TGCGCCAGCAGCCAGTGGGGGGGAGATGACACCGGGGAGCTGTTTTTT. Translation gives CASSQWGGDDTGELFF.

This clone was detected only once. The DNA of the CDR3 is TGCAGCTCTAGCATAATGAACACTGAAGCTTTCTTT. It yields the protein CSSSIMNTEAFF. The V and J genes are TRBV29-1 and TRBJ1-1; D uncertain. Germline CDR1 and CDR2: SQVTM and ANQGSEA. Trimming took off 8 bases at V and 0 bases at J, with 10 bases between the two ends. The CDR3 length is 12 residues.

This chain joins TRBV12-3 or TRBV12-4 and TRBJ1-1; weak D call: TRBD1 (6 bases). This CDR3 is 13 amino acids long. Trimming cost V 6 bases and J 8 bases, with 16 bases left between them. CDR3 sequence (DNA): TGTGCCAGCAGCACGGACTTCGGGACAGAAGCTTTCTTT. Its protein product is CASSTDFGTEAFF.

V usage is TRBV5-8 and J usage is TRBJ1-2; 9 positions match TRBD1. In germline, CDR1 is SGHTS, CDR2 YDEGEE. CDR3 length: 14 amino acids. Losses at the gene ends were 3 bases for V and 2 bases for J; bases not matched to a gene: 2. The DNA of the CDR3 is TGTGCCAGCAGCTCGGGACAGGGAAACTATGGCTACACCTTC. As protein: CASSSGQGNYGYTF.

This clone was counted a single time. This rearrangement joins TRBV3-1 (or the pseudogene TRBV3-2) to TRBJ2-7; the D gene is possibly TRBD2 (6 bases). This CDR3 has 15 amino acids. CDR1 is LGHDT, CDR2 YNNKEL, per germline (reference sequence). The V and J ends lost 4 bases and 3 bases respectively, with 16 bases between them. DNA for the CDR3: TGTGCCAGCAGCCCGGGGTGGGGGGAGGACTACGAGCAGTACTTC. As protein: CASSPGWGEDYEQYF.

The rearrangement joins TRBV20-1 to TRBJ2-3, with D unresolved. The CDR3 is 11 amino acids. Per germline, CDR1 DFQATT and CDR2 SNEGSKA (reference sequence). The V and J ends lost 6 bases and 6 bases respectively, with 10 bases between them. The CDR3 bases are TGCAGTGCCCCGCGGTCGGATACGCAGTATTTT. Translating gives CSAPRSDTQYF.

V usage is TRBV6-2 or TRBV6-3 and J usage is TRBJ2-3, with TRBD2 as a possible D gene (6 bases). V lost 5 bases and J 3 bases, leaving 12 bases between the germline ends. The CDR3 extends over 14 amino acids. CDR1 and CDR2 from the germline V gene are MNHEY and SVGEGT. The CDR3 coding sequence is TGTGCCAGCAGTCCAATGGGGGGAACAGATACGCAGTATTTT. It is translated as CASSPMGGTDTQYF.

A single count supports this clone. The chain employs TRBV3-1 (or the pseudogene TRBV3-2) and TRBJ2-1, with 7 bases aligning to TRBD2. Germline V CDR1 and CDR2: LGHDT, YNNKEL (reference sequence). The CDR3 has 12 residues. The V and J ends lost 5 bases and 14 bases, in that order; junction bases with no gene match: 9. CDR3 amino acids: CASSISGRGEFF. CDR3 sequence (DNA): TGTGCCAGCAGCATTAGTGGGAGGGGCGAGTTCTTC.

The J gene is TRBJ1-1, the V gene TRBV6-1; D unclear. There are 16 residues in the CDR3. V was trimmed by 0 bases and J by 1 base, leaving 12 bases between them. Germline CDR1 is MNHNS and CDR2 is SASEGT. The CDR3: CASSEARTARNTEAFF. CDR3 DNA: TGTGCCAGCAGTGAAGCGAGAACAGCCCGGAACACTGAAGCTTTCTTT.

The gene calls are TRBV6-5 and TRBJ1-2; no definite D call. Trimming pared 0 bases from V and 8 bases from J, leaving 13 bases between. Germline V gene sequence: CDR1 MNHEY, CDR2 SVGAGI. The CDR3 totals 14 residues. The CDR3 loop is CASSYSVRHSGYTF. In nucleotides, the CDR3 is TGTGCCAGCAGTTACTCGGTTCGGCATAGCGGCTACACCTTC.

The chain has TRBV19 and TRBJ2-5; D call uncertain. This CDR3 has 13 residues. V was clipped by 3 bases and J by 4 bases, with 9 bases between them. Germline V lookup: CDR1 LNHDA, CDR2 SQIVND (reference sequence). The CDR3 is CASSIGQAETQYF. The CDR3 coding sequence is TGTGCCAGTAGTATCGGCCAGGCAGAGACCCAGTACTTC.

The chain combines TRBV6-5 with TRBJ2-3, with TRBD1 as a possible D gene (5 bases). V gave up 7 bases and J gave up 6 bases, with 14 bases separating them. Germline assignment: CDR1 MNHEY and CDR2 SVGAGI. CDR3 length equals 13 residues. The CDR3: CASTVRVRDTQYF. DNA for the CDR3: TGTGCCAGCACGGTCAGGGTTAGGGATACGCAGTATTTT.

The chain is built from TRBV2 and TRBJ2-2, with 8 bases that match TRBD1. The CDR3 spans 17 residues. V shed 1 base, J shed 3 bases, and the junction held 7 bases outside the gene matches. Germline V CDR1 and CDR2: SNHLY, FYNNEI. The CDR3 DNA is TGTGCCAGCAGTGAAGTAGGGCAGGGGGCTTACACCGGGGAGCTGTTTTTT. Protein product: CASSEVGQGAYTGELFF.

In DNA form, the CDR3 reads TGTGCCAGCAGCTTCTTACAGGAACACCGAGGGGAGCTGTTTTTT. It is translated as CASSFLQEHRGELFF. The rearrangement links TRBV5-4 to TRBJ2-2, with D possibly TRBD1 on 5 matching bases. Trimming removed 2 bases from V and 8 bases from J, with 16 bases in between. The CDR3 runs 15 residues. Germline CDR1 SGHNT, CDR2 YYREEE (reference sequence). Using reference TRBV5-4 and TRBJ2-2 for the parts outside the CDR3, the full variable domain is ETGVTQSPTHLIKTRGQQVTLRCSSQSGHNTVSWYQQALGQGPQFIFQYYREEENGRGNFPPRFSGLQFPNYSSELNVNALELDDSALYLCASSFLQEHRGELFFGEGSRLTVL.

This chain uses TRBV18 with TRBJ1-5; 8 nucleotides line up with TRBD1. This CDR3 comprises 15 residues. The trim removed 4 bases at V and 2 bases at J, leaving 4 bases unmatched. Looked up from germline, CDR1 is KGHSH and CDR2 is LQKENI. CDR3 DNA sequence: TGTGCCAGCTCACGACAGGGGACGGGCAATCAGCCCCAGCATTTT. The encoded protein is CASSRQGTGNQPQHF.

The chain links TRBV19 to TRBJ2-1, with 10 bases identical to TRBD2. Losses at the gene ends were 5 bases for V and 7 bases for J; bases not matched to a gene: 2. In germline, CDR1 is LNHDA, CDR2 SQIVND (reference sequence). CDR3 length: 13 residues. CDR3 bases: TGTGCCAGTAGTGTGGGACTAGCGAATGAGCAGTTCTTC. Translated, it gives CASSVGLANEQFF.

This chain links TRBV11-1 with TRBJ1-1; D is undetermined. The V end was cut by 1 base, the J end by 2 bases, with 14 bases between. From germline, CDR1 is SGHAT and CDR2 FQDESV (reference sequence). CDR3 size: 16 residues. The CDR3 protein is CASSLGGRMVNTEAFF. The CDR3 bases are TGTGCCAGCAGCTTAGGAGGAAGGATGGTAAACACTGAAGCTTTCTTT.

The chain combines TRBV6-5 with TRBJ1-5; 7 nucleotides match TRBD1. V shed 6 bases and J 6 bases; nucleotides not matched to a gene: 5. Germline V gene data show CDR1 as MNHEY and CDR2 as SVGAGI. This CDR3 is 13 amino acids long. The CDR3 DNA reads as TGTGCCAGCAGCCCCGACAGGGCTCAGCCCCAGCATTTT. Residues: CASSPDRAQPQHF.

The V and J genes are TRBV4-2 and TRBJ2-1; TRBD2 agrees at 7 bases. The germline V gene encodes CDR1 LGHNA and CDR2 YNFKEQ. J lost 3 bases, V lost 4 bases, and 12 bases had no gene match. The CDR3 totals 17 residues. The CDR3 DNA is TGTGCCAGCAGCCCTGACGTGGGTCTAGCGGACTACAATGAGCAGTTCTTC. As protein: CASSPDVGLADYNEQFF.

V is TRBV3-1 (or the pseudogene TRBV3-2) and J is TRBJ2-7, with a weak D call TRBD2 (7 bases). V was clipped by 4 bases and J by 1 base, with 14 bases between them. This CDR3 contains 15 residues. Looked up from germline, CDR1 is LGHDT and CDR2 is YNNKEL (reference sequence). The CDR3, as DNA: TGTGCCAGCAGCCTCGGAGGGGGGGGATCCTACGAGCAGTACTTC. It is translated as CASSLGGGGSYEQYF.

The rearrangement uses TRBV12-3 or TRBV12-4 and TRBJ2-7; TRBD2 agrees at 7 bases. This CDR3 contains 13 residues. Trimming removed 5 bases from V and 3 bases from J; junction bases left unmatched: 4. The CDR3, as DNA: TGTGCCAGCAGTCGGGAGGTCCGCTACGAGCAGTACTTC. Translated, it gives CASSREVRYEQYF.

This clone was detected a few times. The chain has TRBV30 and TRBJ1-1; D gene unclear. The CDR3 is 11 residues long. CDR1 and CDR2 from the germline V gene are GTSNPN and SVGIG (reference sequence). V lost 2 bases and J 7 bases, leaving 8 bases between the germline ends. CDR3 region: CAWSLTNEAFF. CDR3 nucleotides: TGTGCCTGGAGTTTGACAAATGAAGCTTTCTTT.

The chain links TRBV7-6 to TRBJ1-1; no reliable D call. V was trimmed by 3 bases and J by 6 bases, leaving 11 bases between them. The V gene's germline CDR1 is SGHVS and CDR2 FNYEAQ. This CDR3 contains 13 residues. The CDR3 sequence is CASSFGGRAEAFF. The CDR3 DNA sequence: TGTGCCAGCAGCTTCGGAGGGAGGGCTGAAGCTTTCTTT.

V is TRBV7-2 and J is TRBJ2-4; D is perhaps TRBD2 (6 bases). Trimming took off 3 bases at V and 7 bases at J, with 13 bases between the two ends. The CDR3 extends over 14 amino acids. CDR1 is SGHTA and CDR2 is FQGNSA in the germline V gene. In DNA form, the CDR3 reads TGTGCCAGCAGCTTGGGGGGAGGTGGGAACATTCAGTACTTC. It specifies CASSLGGGGNIQYF. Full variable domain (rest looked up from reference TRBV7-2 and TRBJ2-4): GAGVSQSPSNKVTEKGKDVELRCDPISGHTALYWYRQSLGQGLEFLIYFQGNSAPDKSGLPSDRFSAERTGGSVSTLTIQRTQQEDSAVYLCASSLGGGGNIQYFGAGTRLSVL.

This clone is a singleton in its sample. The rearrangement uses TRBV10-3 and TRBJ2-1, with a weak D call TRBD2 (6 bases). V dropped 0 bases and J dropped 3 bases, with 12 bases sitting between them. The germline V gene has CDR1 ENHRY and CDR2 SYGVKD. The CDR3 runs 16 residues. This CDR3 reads CAISESSGVNYNEQFF. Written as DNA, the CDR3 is TGTGCCATCAGTGAGTCTTCGGGGGTGAACTACAATGAGCAGTTCTTC.

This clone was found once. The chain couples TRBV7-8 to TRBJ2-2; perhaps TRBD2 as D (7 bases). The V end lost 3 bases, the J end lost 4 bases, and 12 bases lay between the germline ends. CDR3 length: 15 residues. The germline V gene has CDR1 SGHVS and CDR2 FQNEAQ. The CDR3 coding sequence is TGTGCCAGCAGCTTCGGGGGGCGCAGCACCGGGGAGCTGTTTTTT. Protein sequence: CASSFGGRSTGELFF.

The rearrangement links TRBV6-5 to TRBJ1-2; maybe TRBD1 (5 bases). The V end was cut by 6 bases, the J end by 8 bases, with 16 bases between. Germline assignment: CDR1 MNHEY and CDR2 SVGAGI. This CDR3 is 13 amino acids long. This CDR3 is CASRGGGSLGYTF. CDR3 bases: TGTGCCAGCAGAGGTGGGGGGAGCCTGGGCTACACCTTC.

CDR3 nucleotides: TGTGCCACCAGCAGAGATTTCGGTGGACTAGCGGGGGGGTTTTCCTACAATGAGCAGTTCTTC. It codes for CATSRDFGGLAGGFSYNEQFF. The chain recombines TRBV15 with TRBJ2-1, with TRBD2 matching 15 bases. Germline CDR1 reads LNHNV; CDR2 reads YYDKDF (reference sequence). The CDR3 has 21 residues. The trim removed 0 bases at V and 1 base at J, leaving 10 bases unmatched.

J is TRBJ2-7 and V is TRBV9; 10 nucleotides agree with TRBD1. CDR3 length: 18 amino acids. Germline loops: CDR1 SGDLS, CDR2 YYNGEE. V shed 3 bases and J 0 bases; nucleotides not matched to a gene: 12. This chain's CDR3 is CASSASPGTGASSYEQYF. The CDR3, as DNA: TGTGCCAGCAGCGCGTCGCCGGGGACAGGGGCGAGCTCCTACGAGCAGTACTTC.